This TCR beta chain was recovered during a study of cytomegalovirus exposure and HLA in healthy donors. Background on the study: Sequencing of 150 million to 200 million T cells in an earlier analysis found approximately 120 million unique TCR beta sequences. Notes on the study in general: Common viral pathogens seemed, in a later analysis, to connect with several of the most significant clusters. Reports described diagnosis of cytomegalovirus status by the classifier as highly specific and sensitive. In an earlier analysis, productive rearrangement rates for most beta V segments clustered near 87% or 30%.

Worth noting for this clone: Antigen unknown.

This CDR3 spans 12 amino acids. Trimming pared 5 bases from V and 5 bases from J, leaving 9 bases between. Germline CDR1 LNHDA, CDR2 SQIVND (reference sequence). PCR was performed using 60 Vbeta and 13 Jbeta primers. Assay used: immunoSEQ multiplex PCR; TCRdb lists only in-frame clones, some missing. The table shows nearly 200,000 clones, with approximately 85% occurring only once. The sample taken for sequencing was PBMCs. The clonotype was recovered from a woman aged 45-65 years in good health and CMV-seropositive. This chain links TRBV19 with TRBJ1-2; no clear D. The CDR3 sequence is CASSLPVYGYTF. The CDR3 DNA reads as TGTGCCAGTAGTCTTCCGGTTTATGGCTACACCTTC.